The rows below give T cell receptor beta chains drawn from one sample of a study of T cells in Graves' hyperthyroidism and ophthalmopathy. One entry per CDR3 protein results from TCRdb running MiXCR on the multiplex PCR reads. The sample lists about 640,000 distinct CDR3 sequences; 14% were seen once. The specimen was blood. The receptors here all came from a woman in her 50s with Graves' ophthalmopathy. Both conserved end residues are part of each CDR3. The D gene is left open where the match is weak. Size is stated for part of the rows, as once, few or many counts, or as a class when the clone is expanded.

clone size	V gene	D gene	J gene	CDR3 protein	CDR3 DNA
few	TRBV6-2/TRBV6-3	TRBD2	TRBJ2-3	CASDSRGLAGKRDTQYF	TGTGCCAGCGATTCGCGGGGGCTAGCGGGAAAAAGAGATACGCAGTATTTT
many	TRBV27	TRBD2	TRBJ2-1	CASRLRLAGTEQFF	TGTGCCAGCAGACTTCGACTAGCGGGCACTGAGCAGTTCTTC
many	TRBV7-9	NA	TRBJ2-3	CARYRVTDTQYF	TGTGCCAGATACAGGGTCACAGATACGCAGTATTTT
many	TRBV20-1	NA	TRBJ2-1	CSGTSRPIYNEQFF	TGCAGTGGGACCTCACGGCCAATCTACAATGAGCAGTTCTTC
many	TRBV29-1	TRBD1	TRBJ2-7	CSVGGLTGVHEQYF	TGCAGCGTTGGAGGGTTGACAGGGGTCCACGAGCAGTACTTC
NA	TRBV25-1	TRBD1	TRBJ2-1	CASSDRTGGRGEQFF	TGTGCCAGCAGTGACCGGACAGGGGGCCGAGGTGAGCAGTTCTTC
many	TRBV3-1	NA	TRBJ2-2	CASSADSLTSFNTGELFF	TGTGCCAGCAGCGCTGACTCACTTACTAGTTTTAACACCGGGGAGCTGTTTTTT
many	TRBV28	NA	TRBJ2-7	CASKGGGSYEQYF	TGTGCCAGCAAGGGAGGGGGCTCCTACGAGCAGTACTTC
NA	TRBV20-1	NA	TRBJ1-1	CSARDMNTEAFF	TGCAGTGCTAGAGATATGAACACTGAAGCTTTCTTT
few	TRBV7-2	NA	TRBJ2-7	CASSQDTGRDSSYEQYF	TGTGCCAGCAGCCAAGATACAGGGCGGGATAGCTCCTACGAGCAGTACTTC
many	TRBV7-9	NA	TRBJ2-1	CASSQLGRQSSYNEQFF	TGTGCCAGCAGCCAGCTCGGCAGACAGAGCTCCTACAATGAGCAGTTCTTC
NA	TRBV29-1	NA	TRBJ2-3	CSVFGGMSTDTQYF	TGCAGCGTTTTTGGCGGGATGAGCACAGATACGCAGTATTTT
many	TRBV20-1	NA	TRBJ2-2	CSARDAGSGELFF	TGCAGTGCTAGAGATGCAGGATCCGGGGAGCTGTTTTTT
many	TRBV3-1	TRBD2	TRBJ2-1	CASSQATSASEQFF	TGTGCCAGCAGCCAAGCTACTAGCGCTAGTGAGCAGTTCTTC
many	TRBV7-9	NA	TRBJ2-1	CASSFLRGVEQFF	TGTGCCAGCAGCTTTTTGAGAGGGGTGGAGCAGTTCTTC
many	TRBV27	NA	TRBJ1-1	CASSLSGSVEGVTEAFF	TGTGCCAGCAGTTTATCGGGGTCTGTTGAAGGGGTCACTGAAGCTTTCTTT
NA	TRBV30	TRBD1	TRBJ1-5	CAWSVGQGYNQPQHF	TGTGCCTGGAGTGTAGGACAGGGGTATAACCAGCCCCAGCATTTT
many	TRBV11-2	TRBD2	TRBJ2-7	CASSLIAGGFSYEQYF	TGTGCCAGCAGCTTAATTGCGGGAGGGTTTTCCTACGAGCAGTACTTC
few	TRBV5-8	TRBD1	TRBJ1-5	CASSLGGTGRNQPQHF	TGTGCCAGCAGCCTGGGGGGGACAGGCCGCAATCAGCCCCAGCATTTT
few	TRBV27	NA	TRBJ1-3	CASSRSSIPTGGSTIYF	TGTGCCAGCAGCCGATCCTCGATCCCGACTGGGGGAAGCACCATATATTTT
few	TRBV7-9	NA	TRBJ2-6	CASSLAAGTGANVLTF	TGTGCCAGCAGCTTAGCCGCCGGGACTGGGGCCAACGTCCTGACTTTC
many	TRBV28	TRBD1	TRBJ2-5	CASSLIGTGGGTQYF	TGTGCCAGCAGTTTAATCGGGACAGGGGGGGGGACCCAGTACTTC
many	TRBV20-1	NA	TRBJ2-2	CSVKTDPGELFF	TGCAGTGTTAAGACGGACCCCGGGGAGCTGTTTTTT
many	TRBV30	TRBD2	TRBJ2-1	CAWSSRWRERDSEQFF	TGTGCCTGGAGTTCGCGTTGGCGGGAGAGGGATAGTGAGCAGTTCTTC
many	TRBV28	NA	TRBJ2-2	CASSLNTGELFF	TGTGCCAGCAGCTTAAACACCGGGGAGCTGTTTTTT
many	TRBV3-1	TRBD1	TRBJ1-1	CASSQLTGGEAFF	TGTGCCAGCAGCCAACTTACAGGGGGTGAAGCTTTCTTT